This is a list of T cell receptor beta chains from one sample in a study of T cells after posttransplantation cyclophosphamide. Sequencing used immunoSEQ multiplex PCR; TCRdb keeps in-frame clones, though not all of them. The table has some 34,000 clones, around 80% seen once. The specimen comprised CD4+ T cells sorted from blood, sampled around 2,000 days after a stem cell transplant with posttransplant cyclophosphamide. Receptor source: a female patient aged 40 to 50 who received an allogeneic stem cell transplant from a related donor, was CMV-positive, and had no GVHD. Some T cells may arise from the graft donor. The CDR3 runs from the conserved cysteine through the conserved F or W. Fields, in order: V gene, clone size, J gene, D gene, CDR3 protein, CDR3 DNA. The D gene is left open where the match is weak. Clone size is given for some rows only: seen once, a few or many times, or a class if the clone is expanded.

V: TRBV4-1; size: NA; J: TRBJ1-5; D: TRBD1; CDR3: CASSPDRVSVQPQHF; DNA: TGCGCCAGCAGCCCGGACAGGGTCTCAGTTCAGCCCCAGCATTTT
V: TRBV9; size: NA; J: TRBJ1-4; D: NA; CDR3: CASSVAGATNEKLFF; DNA: TGTGCCAGCAGCGTAGCAGGGGCAACTAATGAAAAACTGTTTTTT
V: TRBV15; size: NA; J: TRBJ2-7; D: NA; CDR3: CATSRETATFYEQYF; DNA: TGTGCCACCAGCAGAGAGACAGCAACTTTCTACGAGCAGTACTTC
V: TRBV27; size: NA; J: TRBJ1-2; D: NA; CDR3: CASSLFGTESNYTF; DNA: TGTGCCAGCAGTTTATTCGGGACTGAAAGTAACTACACCTTC
V: TRBV18; size: NA; J: TRBJ1-3; D: TRBD1; CDR3: CASSPQTGFWNTIYF; DNA: TGTGCCAGCTCACCACAGACAGGGTTCTGGAACACCATATATTTT
V: TRBV27; size: NA; J: TRBJ2-1; D: NA; CDR3: CASSSAPAIWVF; DNA: TGTGCCAGCAGTTCAGCGCCCGCAATCTGGGTCTTC
V: TRBV7-9; size: NA; J: TRBJ1-3; D: TRBD1; CDR3: CASSLSGRGISGNTIYF; DNA: TGTGCCAGCAGCTTATCGGGCAGGGGGATCTCTGGAAACACCATATATTTT
V: TRBV6-1; size: NA; J: TRBJ2-7; D: TRBD2; CDR3: CASSIGLAPYEQYF; DNA: TGTGCCAGCAGCATCGGACTAGCGCCCTACGAGCAGTACTTC
V: TRBV25-1; size: NA; J: TRBJ1-3; D: TRBD1; CDR3: CASSAGTARNLYF; DNA: TGTGCCAGCAGTGCGGGGACAGCCCGTAATCTATATTTT
V: TRBV6-6; size: NA; J: TRBJ2-2; D: TRBD2; CDR3: CASKGGSSVTGELFF; DNA: TGTGCCAGCAAGGGAGGGTCGTCGGTCACCGGGGAGCTGTTTTTT
V: TRBV28; size: once; J: TRBJ2-7; D: TRBD2; CDR3: CASSARTSGVSEQYF; DNA: TGTGCCAGCAGTGCCCGGACTAGCGGGGTTTCCGAGCAGTACTTC
V: TRBV7-2; size: NA; J: TRBJ2-2; D: TRBD1; CDR3: CASSQTGHNTGELFF; DNA: TGTGCCAGCAGCCAGACAGGGCACAACACCGGGGAGCTGTTTTTT
V: TRBV20-1; size: NA; J: TRBJ2-7; D: NA; CDR3: CSARYEYEQYF; DNA: TGCAGTGCTAGATATGAGTACGAGCAGTACTTC
V: TRBV6-1; size: NA; J: TRBJ1-1; D: NA; CDR3: CASSGRTKDTEAFF; DNA: TGTGCCAGCAGTGGAAGGACAAAGGACACTGAAGCTTTCTTT
V: TRBV10-3; size: NA; J: TRBJ2-7; D: NA; CDR3: CAISEPGGAGLSRPTYEQYF; DNA: TGTGCCATCAGTGAGCCCGGTGGGGCAGGGCTCTCTCGTCCCACATACGAGCAGTACTTC
V: TRBV7-9; size: NA; J: TRBJ2-5; D: TRBD2; CDR3: CASSYRRGVQETQYF; DNA: TGTGCCAGCAGCTACCGGCGGGGGGTACAAGAGACCCAGTACTTC
V: TRBV7-9; size: many; J: TRBJ2-7; D: TRBD2; CDR3: CASTPGRYEQYF; DNA: TGTGCCAGCACGCCCGGGAGGTACGAGCAGTACTTC